A single T cell receptor (beta chain) is shown here with its context. Its specificity is unknown. This record comes from a study of a mutant IDH1 vaccine in newly diagnosed glioma. In the study overall: Therapy received beforehand was radiotherapy, temozolomide, or both, with most patients given both. The study held visit V12 at week 35 and visit V13 at week 47.

Time point noted: week 47, end of study. One vaccine dose held 300 ug of mutant IDH1 20-mer peptide and came with topical imiquimod. Clones were sequenced by immunoSEQ multiplex PCR, and TCRdb holds only the in-frame ones, with some missing. Here the sample spans around 61,000 clones, 70% to 85% being singletons. V dropped 7 bases and J dropped 7 bases, with 14 bases sitting between them. The CDR3 is made up of 14 amino acids. Germline CDR1 reads SEHNR; CDR2 reads FQNEAQ (reference sequence). This TCR was sampled from a man aged 45-65 years with glioma. The rearrangement joins TRBV7-9 to TRBJ1-6; D may be TRBD1 (6 bases). The sequenced sample was PBMCs, obtained from a glioma patient whose treatment included an IDH1 peptide vaccine. The CDR3, as DNA: TGTGCCAGCATGCCCGAGACAGGCAATTCACCCCTCCACTTT. Translated: CASMPETGNSPLHF.